Listed here are 6 T cell receptor beta chains from one sample, sequenced in a study of identical twins. TCRdb independently ran MiXCR on the 5' RACE reads; one entry per CDR3 protein. The table records roughly 290,000 distinct CDR3 sequences, 8% to 9.5% of them present only once. These data were also filed under a second study, of yellow fever vaccine responses in identical twins.

The specimen was CD8+ T cells sorted from blood. These receptors came from a woman aged 18 to 35 in good health.

The chain has TRBV7-2 and TRBJ2-1, with a tentative D call TRBD2 (6 bases). This CDR3 spans 15 amino acids. The V gene lost 3 bases and the J gene lost 0 bases, with 9 bases spanning the gap. Germline CDR1 reads SGHTA; CDR2 reads FQGNSA. In nucleotides, the CDR3 is TGTGCCAGCAGCTTGGCGGGAAACTCCTACAATGAGCAGTTCTTC. As protein: CASSLAGNSYNEQFF.

This clonotype was recorded many times. The chain recombines TRBV29-1 with TRBJ2-7, with 7 bases lining up with TRBD1. The CDR3 is 12 amino acids. The V segment lost 7 bases and the J segment 2 bases; nucleotides outside the gene matches: 5. Germline assignment: CDR1 SQVTM and CDR2 ANQGSEA. This CDR3 reads CSATGTAYEQYF. The CDR3 bases are TGCAGCGCAACCGGGACAGCCTACGAGCAGTACTTC.

There are many counts of this clonotype. The chain is built from TRBV20-1 and TRBJ2-4; D is unresolved. V lost 4 bases, J lost 4 bases, and 11 bases lay in between. This CDR3 has 13 amino acids. Germline values: CDR1 DFQATT, CDR2 SNEGSKA (reference sequence). The CDR3 here is CSAIGSSKNIQYF. DNA of the CDR3: TGCAGTGCTATTGGCTCGTCGAAAAACATTCAGTACTTC.

This clonotype turned up a few times. The chain uses TRBV19 and TRBJ2-1; TRBD2 aligns across 8 bases. Germline CDR1 reads LNHDA; CDR2 reads SQIVND (reference sequence). This CDR3 comprises 15 residues. Trimming at V came to 6 bases and at J to 3 bases, leaving 7 bases not matched to a gene. As DNA, the CDR3 is TGTGCCAGTAGGTTAGCGGGGACTCTCTACAATGAGCAGTTCTTC. Protein: CASRLAGTLYNEQFF.

This chain uses TRBV7-3 with TRBJ2-1, with 7 positions matching TRBD2. The CDR3 has 14 amino acids. V dropped 5 bases and J dropped 7; count of bases not matched to a gene: 8. Germline loops: CDR1 SGHTA, CDR2 FQGTGA. The CDR3 here is CASSASGGGNEQFF. The DNA of the CDR3 is TGTGCCAGCAGCGCCTCGGGAGGTGGGAATGAGCAGTTCTTC.

The V and J genes are TRBV11-2 and TRBJ2-3, with D tentatively TRBD2 (5 bases). V was pared by 2 bases and J by 2 bases, with 11 bases between. The CDR3 consists of 15 residues. In germline, CDR1 is SGHAT, CDR2 FQNNGV. The CDR3 spells CASSLLWEPTDTQYF. The CDR3 nucleotides read TGTGCCAGCAGCTTACTTTGGGAGCCCACAGATACGCAGTATTTT.